The 27 T cell receptor beta chains below come from one sample, sequenced in a study of T cell clonality in common variable immunodeficiency. What these receptors recognize is not known. Method: immunoSEQ multiplex PCR; TCRdb's copy keeps in-frame clones and lacks some. This sample comprises some 25,000 clones, none seen once only. Findings and caveats of the study: Fewer deletions and N-nucleotide insertions were reportedly seen in common variable immunodeficiency TCR beta sequences.

Source material: peripheral blood mononuclear cells. The receptors were sampled from a human donor with common variable immunodeficiency.

This clone was seen more than once but under ten times. Sequencing ends 3 residues short of the CDR3 end; the germline J gene provides the rest. The chain links TRBV29-1 to TRBJ2-3, with D uncertain. Between the trimmed V and J ends, which lost 4 bases and 2 bases, there was a span of 10 bases. Germline values: CDR1 SQVTM, CDR2 ANQGSEA. This CDR3 contains 13 residues. CDR3 bases read: TGCAGCGTTGGACAATCATACACAGATACG. Its translation is CSVGQSYTDT. The complete CDR3 protein is CSVGQSYTDTQYF.

This clone appeared a few times. The CDR3 DNA, read in part, is TGTGCCAGCAGCTTAGTCGCAGGGGCTACTAATGAAAAA. Amino acid sequence: CASSLVAGATNEK. The full CDR3 protein is CASSLVAGATNEKLFF. This rearrangement joins TRBV7-6 to TRBJ1-4, with D possibly being TRBD1 (6 bases). Coverage ceases 3 residues before the CDR3 finishes, and the germline J gene fills in the end. Trimming stripped 1 base from V and 2 bases from J, with 11 bases between. Per germline, CDR1 SGHVS and CDR2 FNYEAQ. The CDR3 loop spans 16 amino acids.

About this clone itself: The CDR3 end is not reached by the read, which stops 3 residues before it; the germline J gene fills it in. This sequence joins TRBV2 and TRBJ1-1; tentatively, D is TRBD1 (6 bases). Looked up from germline, CDR1 is SNHLY and CDR2 is FYNNEI. This CDR3 contains 13 residues. Trimming took 4 bases from V and 7 from J, leaving 13 bases between them. The CDR3 region is CASSGGGGLEAFF. Incomplete CDR3 DNA: TGTGCCAGCAGTGGAGGGGGGGGCCTTGAA.

This clone came up many times. The sequenced fragment ends 3 residues before the CDR3 boundary, so the rest is inferred from the germline J gene. The chain joins TRBV7-3 to TRBJ2-2, with 10 bases aligning to TRBD1. Germline values: CDR1 SGHTA, CDR2 FQGTGA. V was pared by 5 bases and J by 7 bases, with 10 bases of the junction left unmatched. The CDR3 totals 16 residues. CDR3 DNA (partial): TGTGCCAGCAGCAATCCGGGACAGGGGAACGGCGGGGAG. Protein: CASSNPGQGNGGE. In full, the CDR3 reads CASSNPGQGNGGELFF.

This clone was counted at least ten times. With the read ending 3 residues before the CDR3 end, the germline J gene is used to fill in that end. The genes are TRBV20-1 and TRBJ2-2; 10 bases fit TRBD1. This CDR3 is 19 amino acids long. Germline CDR1 is DFQATT and CDR2 is SNEGSKA (reference sequence). The junction had 11 bases not matched to a gene; V was cut back by 1 base and J by 0 bases. The CDR3 protein is CSARALTGGSITNTGELFF. The CDR3 DNA, read in part, is TGCAGTGCTAGAGCCTTGACAGGGGGCTCTATAACGAACACCGGGGAG.

On this clone: The read terminates 3 residues before the CDR3 end, so the remaining end is supplied by the germline J gene. The chain combines TRBV7-9 with TRBJ2-5, with D tentatively TRBD2 (6 bases). This CDR3 contains 15 residues. Germline V gene data show CDR1 as SEHNR and CDR2 as FQNEAQ (reference sequence). The V gene lost 7 bases and the J gene lost 4 bases, with 19 bases spanning the gap. This chain's CDR3 is CASTHTTRFRETQYF. The CDR3 DNA, read in part, is TGTGCCAGCACACATACGACTAGATTCAGAGAGACC.

This clone came up a few times. The CDR3 extends 3 residues past the end of the read, so its final part is completed from the germline J gene. This chain links TRBV2 with TRBJ2-7; the D gene is possibly TRBD2 (7 bases). CDR1 is SNHLY and CDR2 is FYNNEI in the germline V gene. This CDR3 region has 13 residues. The V end lost 8 bases, the J end lost 0 bases, and 11 bases lay between the germline ends. The CDR3 loop reads CASGRDNSYEQYF. The CDR3 bases that were read are TGTGCCAGCGGGAGGGACAACTCCTACGAG.

The table lists this clone with a few counts. The CDR3 end falls 3 residues outside the read, so it is completed with the germline J gene. V and J are TRBV5-1 and TRBJ2-7; perhaps TRBD1 as D (6 bases). The CDR3 extends over 14 amino acids. The germline V gene has CDR1 SGHRS and CDR2 YFSETQ. The germline V and J ends were trimmed by 1 base and 6 bases, with 14 bases remaining between them. The CDR3 DNA, read in part, is TGCGCCAGCAGCTTGTCCGCCCGAGGGGGCGAG. It yields the protein CASSLSARGGE. The full CDR3 protein reads CASSLSARGGEQYF.

This clone was counted between two and nine times. The CDR3 extends 3 residues past the end of the read, so its final part is completed from the germline J gene. The V gene is TRBV5-1, the J gene TRBJ2-5; TRBD2 aligns across 7 bases. The V gene's germline CDR1 is SGHRS and CDR2 YFSETQ. After removal of 5 bases from V and 0 bases from J, the junction contained 19 bases not matched to a gene. This CDR3 is 19 amino acids long. Incomplete CDR3 DNA: TGCGCCAGCAGGGATACTATCCCGGGACTATCCAGGTACCAAGAGACC. This translates into CASRDTIPGLSRYQET. Given in full, the CDR3 is CASRDTIPGLSRYQETQYF.

There are a few counts of this clone. The CDR3 end lies 3 residues beyond the end of the read and is filled in from the germline J gene. The rearrangement joins TRBV7-9 to TRBJ1-1, with D possibly matching TRBD1 (5 bases). Trimming stripped 2 bases from V and 0 bases from J, with 10 bases between. Germline values: CDR1 SEHNR, CDR2 FQNEAQ (reference sequence). The CDR3 consists of 15 residues. CDR3 residues: CASSLIGGMNTEAFF. CDR3 DNA (partial): TGTGCCAGCAGCTTAATCGGGGGAATGAACACTGAA. Complete variable domain (other parts from reference TRBV7-9 and TRBJ1-1): DTGVSQNPRHKITKRGQNVTFRCDPISEHNRLYWYRQTLGQGPEFLTYFQNEAQLEKSRLLSDRFSAERPKGSFSTLEIQRTEQGDSAMYLCASSLIGGMNTEAFFGQGTRLTVV.

Remarks on this clone: The read falls 3 residues short of the CDR3 end, and the missing part is taken from the germline J gene. This chain joins TRBV7-8 and TRBJ2-7, with 9 bases aligning to TRBD2. The ends lost 0 bases at V and 3 bases at J; junction bases unmatched: 6. Looked up from germline, CDR1 is SGHVS and CDR2 is FQNEAQ. The CDR3 contains 16 residues. The DNA read from the CDR3 is TGTGCCAGCAGCTTAGCGAGTAGCGGGAGCGTCTACGAG. This codes for CASSLASSGSVYE. The whole CDR3 protein reads CASSLASSGSVYEQYF.

This clone was observed a handful of times. The read stops 3 residues short of the end of the CDR3; the missing end is completed from the germline J gene. This rearrangement joins TRBV2 to TRBJ2-7; TRBD1 is a possible D gene (6 bases). V gave up 9 bases and J gave up 1 base, with 13 bases separating them. This CDR3 has 13 residues. Germline lookup yields CDR1 SNHLY and CDR2 FYNNEI. The CDR3 protein is CARGSRGSYEQYF. The covered CDR3 bases are TGTGCCAGGGGGTCCAGGGGTTCCTACGAG. Looking up the rest from reference TRBV2 and TRBJ2-7 gives the full variable domain: EPEVTQTPSHQVTQMGQEVILRCVPISNHLYFYWYRQILGQKVEFLVSFYNNEISEKSEIFDDQFSVERPDGSNFTLKIRSTKLEDSAMYFCARGSRGSYEQYFGPGTRLTVT.

As concerns this clone: The sequenced fragment ends 3 residues before the CDR3 boundary, so the rest is inferred from the germline J gene. The gene calls are TRBV6-2 or TRBV6-3 and TRBJ2-3; D could derive from TRBD1 or TRBD2 (6 bases each). Germline-derived CDR1 and CDR2 are MNHEY and SVGEGT. This CDR3 has 16 residues. Trimming shortened V by 3 bases and J by 4 bases, and 17 bases separated the two germline ends. The CDR3 sequence is CASSYAGRGNADTQYF. The CDR3 bases that were read are TGTGCCAGCAGTTATGCGGGAAGGGGGAACGCAGATACG.

Ten or more counts support this clone. The missing CDR3 end, 3 residues past where the read stops, is filled in from the germline J gene. The V call is TRBV14, the J call TRBJ1-1; D is possibly TRBD1 (5 bases). Germline CDR1 is SGHDN and CDR2 is FVKESK. The CDR3 consists of 14 residues. V dropped 3 bases and J dropped 0 bases, with 8 bases sitting between them. CDR3 sequence reads: CASSQAGMNTEAFF. The CDR3 bases that were read are TGTGCCAGCAGCCAGGCAGGGATGAACACTGAA.

Concerning this clone: Read coverage stops 3 residues before the CDR3 terminus; the germline J gene supplies the remainder. This sequence joins TRBV19 and TRBJ2-2; 8 bases agree with TRBD1. There are 13 residues in the CDR3. The V gene's germline CDR1 is LNHDA and CDR2 SQIVND (reference sequence). V lost 6 bases, J lost 7 bases, and 4 bases stayed unmatched. The part of the CDR3 DNA that was read is TGTGCCAGTAGAAAACAGGGGGGCGGGGAG. Translated, it gives CASRKQGGGE. The whole CDR3 sequence is CASRKQGGGELFF.

As to this clone: Germline and junction disagree at one end, which may indicate a read error. The read falls 3 residues short of the CDR3 end, and the missing part is taken from the germline J gene. The chain recombines TRBV7-9 with TRBJ2-2; tentative D call: TRBD2 (6 bases). CDR1 is SEHNR, CDR2 FQNEAQ, per germline (reference sequence). CDR3 length: 13 amino acids. This chain's CDR3 is CSSRRADTGELFF. Partial CDR3 DNA: TGTTCCAGCCGGAGGGCCGACACCGGGGAG.

Remarks on this clone: The observed sequence ends 3 residues before the CDR3 terminus, with the missing tail filled in from the germline J gene. The chain combines TRBV19 with TRBJ2-7; TRBD1 aligns across 11 bases. The CDR3 length is 14 residues. CDR1 is LNHDA, CDR2 SQIVND, per germline (reference sequence). Trimming removed 4 bases from V and 5 bases from J; junction bases left unmatched: 4. CDR3 DNA, as far as it was read: TGTGCCAGTAGTAACCGGGACAGGGGGAACGAG. Translated, it gives CASSNRDRGNE. The CDR3 in its entirety is CASSNRDRGNEQYF.

On this clone itself: The CDR3 goes on 3 residues after the read ends, and that part is filled in from the germline J gene. The gene calls are TRBV5-1 and TRBJ1-5; no reliable D call. This CDR3 region has 15 residues. Trimming took off 2 bases at V and 6 bases at J, with 15 bases between the two ends. Germline V gene sequence: CDR1 SGHRS, CDR2 YFSETQ. Incomplete CDR3 DNA: TGCGCCAGCAGCTTAGACCCGGCGGGTGGTCAGCCC. The encoded protein is CASSLDPAGGQP. The CDR3, in full, reads CASSLDPAGGQPQHF.

A remark on this clone: The read stops 3 residues short of the end of the CDR3; the missing end is completed from the germline J gene. This chain joins TRBV10-2 and TRBJ2-1, with 10 positions matching TRBD2. With 6 bases clipped from V and 5 bases from J, the junction kept 7 bases outside the gene matches. CDR1 and CDR2 (germline): WSHSY, SAAADI. This CDR3 has 15 amino acids. CDR3 loop: CASRPRTSGNNEQFF. Partial CDR3 DNA: TGCGCCAGCAGACCTAGGACTAGCGGAAACAATGAG.

This clone came up a few times. Read coverage stops 3 residues before the CDR3 terminus; the germline J gene supplies the remainder. This chain joins TRBV7-2 and TRBJ2-2; possible D gene TRBD1, 6 bases. Trimming removed 5 bases at V and 0 bases at J, with 10 bases between. Per germline, CDR1 SGHTA and CDR2 FQGNSA. The length of the CDR3 is 15 residues. This chain's CDR3 is CASSQNRANTGELFF. CDR3 DNA (partial): TGTGCCAGCAGCCAGAACAGGGCGAACACCGGGGAG.

As regards this clone: The DNA ends 3 residues before the CDR3 does, and the rest of the CDR3 is filled in from the germline J gene. The chain is built from TRBV30 and TRBJ1-6; 7 bases agree with TRBD1. Germline V gene data show CDR1 as GTSNPN and CDR2 as SVGIG (reference sequence). The CDR3 totals 13 residues. The V and J ends lost 6 bases and 4 bases, in that order; junction bases with no gene match: 3. This chain's CDR3 is CACLGQYNSPLHF. CDR3 DNA, as far as it was read: TGTGCCTGCCTGGGACAGTATAATTCACCC.

This clone came up a few times. The read is 3 residues too short to cover the CDR3 end, so that end is filled in from the germline J gene. The rearrangement links TRBV5-1 to TRBJ2-7; 10 bases fit TRBD1. Germline V gives CDR1 SGHRS, CDR2 YFSETQ. The CDR3 has 14 amino acids. With 3 bases clipped from V and 2 bases from J, the junction kept 2 bases outside the gene matches. CDR3 sequence reads: CASSSGQGAYEQYF. Partial CDR3 DNA: TGCGCCAGCAGCTCCGGACAGGGGGCCTACGAG.

The CDR3 loop reads CASSPGQGAAYNEQFF. The part of the CDR3 DNA that was read is TGTGCCAGCAGCCCCGGACAGGGGGCGGCCTACAATGAG. This chain joins TRBV7-8 and TRBJ2-1; TRBD1 matches at 11 bases. The read is 3 residues too short to cover the CDR3 end, so that end is filled in from the germline J gene. CDR3 length: 16 residues. Germline CDR1 reads SGHVS; CDR2 reads FQNEAQ. The V segment lost 5 bases and the J segment 2 bases; nucleotides outside the gene matches: 5.

This clone was seen ten or more times. The read gets to within 3 residues of the CDR3 end, and the germline J gene fills in the rest. The chain links TRBV5-1 to TRBJ2-2, with 11 bases matching TRBD2. Germline assignment: CDR1 SGHRS and CDR2 YFSETQ. This CDR3 comprises 18 residues. V trimming: 3 bases; J trimming: 3 bases; junction bases outside the gene matches: 10. The part of the CDR3 DNA that was read is TGCGCCAGCAGCTCCCTAACCCCACTAGCGGGAGACACCGGGGAG. Translation gives CASSSLTPLAGDTGE. The whole CDR3 protein reads CASSSLTPLAGDTGELFF.

Concerning this clone itself: The sequenced fragment ends 3 residues before the CDR3 boundary, so the rest is inferred from the germline J gene. The chain combines TRBV7-9 with TRBJ2-7; 7 bases are a match to TRBD2. Germline V CDR1 and CDR2: SEHNR, FQNEAQ (reference sequence). After removal of 5 bases from V and 2 bases from J, the junction contained 6 bases not matched to a gene. The CDR3 sequence is 14 residues long. The CDR3 protein is CASSMWDYPYEQYF. The CDR3 bases that were read are TGTGCCAGCAGCATGTGGGACTACCCCTACGAG.

This clone was observed at least ten times. The CDR3 sequence is CSVGTTGLLGEQYF. The covered CDR3 bases are TGCAGCGTAGGGACGACAGGGCTCTTAGGCGAG. The chain combines TRBV29-1 with TRBJ2-7, with TRBD1 matching 7 bases. The read terminates 3 residues ahead of where the CDR3 ends, so the germline J gene completes it. V gave up 6 bases and J gave up 6 bases; unmatched junction bases: 14. This CDR3 is built from 14 residues. Per germline, CDR1 SQVTM and CDR2 ANQGSEA.

This clone was recorded at least ten times. The read terminates 3 residues ahead of where the CDR3 ends, so the germline J gene completes it. The chain has TRBV18 and TRBJ1-4; TRBD1 agrees at 7 bases. Per the germline V gene, CDR1 is KGHSH and CDR2 is LQKENI. The length of the CDR3 is 14 residues. V gave up 6 bases and J gave up 7 bases; unmatched junction bases: 8. CDR3 bases read: TGTGCCAGCTCGGGACAGCTGACAGCTGAAAAA. Its protein is CASSGQLTAEK. The full CDR3 protein reads CASSGQLTAEKLFF.